The TCR beta chain under discussion was sequenced for a study of T-cell memory formation after mild COVID-19. The study, taken as a whole, reports: Memory from before infection featured some responding clones, which suggests cross-reactive memory joined.

TCRdb analysed the 5' RACE reads with MiXCR anew, one entry per CDR3 protein. The table shows about 180,000 distinct CDR3 sequences, with about 18% occurring only once. The CDR3 is 14 amino acids. Trimming left V 1 base short and J 6 bases short, with 10 bases between. Germline CDR1 is LGHDT and CDR2 is YNNKEL (reference sequence). As to this clonotype: The antigen remains undetermined.

Sequencing input: PBMCs or a T cell subset sorted from them (not recorded which). The V call is TRBV3-1, the J call TRBJ2-1, with D uncertain. This sequence originates from a man younger than 35 who had mild COVID-19 (a few samples of this study predate the infection). Cell type and time point are not known. The CDR3 loop is CASSQGPVGNEQFF. In DNA, the CDR3 is TGTGCCAGCAGCCAAGGCCCGGTTGGCAATGAGCAGTTCTTC.